These T cell receptor beta chains were read from a single sample in a study of T-cell memory formation after mild COVID-19. TCRdb reprocessed the 5' RACE reads via MiXCR and lists one record per CDR3 protein. The repertoire holds 550,000 to 700,000 distinct CDR3 sequences, 18% seen once, with around 12% in the top ten. The sequenced sample was PBMCs or a T cell subset sorted from them (not recorded which). Receptors were obtained from an adult woman who had mild COVID-19 (a few samples of this study predate the infection). Cell type and time point are not known. The CDR3 runs from the conserved cysteine through the conserved F or W. Each record gives: J gene, clone size, D gene, V gene, CDR3 DNA, CDR3 protein. The D gene is left open where the match is weak. Size values are once, few and many counts, or a class for expanded clones, and some rows have none.

TRBJ2-3 | many | . | TRBV12-3/TRBV12-4 | TGTGCCAGCAGGCAAGCGGGCCGCACAGATACGCAGTATTTT | CASRQAGRTDTQYF
TRBJ1-4 | . | . | TRBV4-1 | TGCGCCAGCAGCCAACGACAGCGATCTAATGAAAAACTGTTTTTT | CASSQRQRSNEKLFF
TRBJ1-5 | few | TRBD1 | TRBV20-1 | TGCAGTGCTAGTGGGACAGTTAGCAATCAGCCCCAGCATTTT | CSASGTVSNQPQHF
TRBJ2-1 | few | TRBD1 | TRBV5-5 | TGTGCCAGCACAGGGGGCTCCTACAATGAGCAGTTCTTC | CASTGGSYNEQFF
TRBJ2-7 | many | TRBD2 | TRBV9 | TGTGCCAGCAGCGCGACTAGCGGGTTGCCCTACGAGCAGTACTTC | CASSATSGLPYEQYF
TRBJ2-2 | few | . | TRBV7-8 | TGTGCCAGCACCCCACGGGAAGGAAGTCTCACCGGGGAGCTGTTTTTT | CASTPREGSLTGELFF
TRBJ2-3 | few | TRBD1 | TRBV7-6 | TGTGCCAGCAGCTCACCCACCGGGACAGGGTTTAGCACAGATACGCAGTATTTT | CASSSPTGTGFSTDTQYF
TRBJ2-5 | few | . | TRBV30 | TGTGCCTGGAACGAGGGGATGGGAGAGACCCAGTACTTC | CAWNEGMGETQYF
TRBJ2-7 | few | . | TRBV5-1 | TGCGCCAGCAGCTTGTCGCGGGGCAGCTCCTACGAGCAGTACTTC | CASSLSRGSSYEQYF
TRBJ1-6 | . | . | TRBV7-9 | TGTGCCAGCAGCGGCAGAATGGCTGGGCTACGGAATTCACCCCTCCACTTT | CASSGRMAGLRNSPLHF
TRBJ1-1 | few | . | TRBV11-2 | TGTGCCAGCACTATCGGCGGGGCCGGGAACACTGAAGCTTTCTTT | CASTIGGAGNTEAFF
TRBJ2-7 | . | . | TRBV7-9 | TGTGCCAGCAGTTATCCGGGACTCTCCTACGAGCAGTACTTC | CASSYPGLSYEQYF
TRBJ2-5 | few | . | TRBV7-9 | TGTGCCAGCAGCTTAGCGGGACGGCTGAAGAAAGAGACCCAGTACTTC | CASSLAGRLKKETQYF
TRBJ1-5 | . | TRBD1 | TRBV24-1 | TGTGCCACCAGTGACCCTAGACAGGGGAGCAATCAGCCCCAGCATTTT | CATSDPRQGSNQPQHF
TRBJ1-1 | many | TRBD1 | TRBV5-1 | TGCGCCAGCAGCTTGACGACAACAGGGGGTACGACTGAAGCTTTCTTT | CASSLTTTGGTTEAFF
TRBJ2-5 | . | . | TRBV5-4 | TGTGCCAGCAGCATACGGACTACCCAAGAGACCCAGTACTTC | CASSIRTTQETQYF
TRBJ2-1 | . | TRBD2 | TRBV29-1 | TGCAGCGTTGAAGAGGGACAACTAGCGGGAGGGATCGATGAGCAGTTCTTC | CSVEEGQLAGGIDEQFF
TRBJ1-5 | . | . | TRBV4-3 | TGCGCCAGCAGCAAAGAAGGGGGTGTGGGCAATCAGCCCCAGCATTTT | CASSKEGGVGNQPQHF
TRBJ2-3 | many | . | TRBV4-2 | TGTGCCAGCAGCCAAGCCACAGGGCCGTCCACAGATACGCAGTATTTT | CASSQATGPSTDTQYF
TRBJ2-1 | . | TRBD1 | TRBV27 | TGTGCCAGCAGTTCGCACACACAGGGGCTGTATGAGCAGTTCTTC | CASSSHTQGLYEQFF
TRBJ2-7 | . | TRBD2 | TRBV29-1 | TGCAGCGTTGGGGTGGCTAGCGGGCTGGACGAGCAGTACTTC | CSVGVASGLDEQYF
TRBJ2-3 | . | . | TRBV6-1 | TGTGCCAGCAGTGATCGTGACGGCACAGATACGCAGTATTTT | CASSDRDGTDTQYF
TRBJ1-2 | few | . | TRBV2 | TGTGCCAGCAGGGGGGGGGTTTCCCTTAACTATGGCTACACCTTC | CASRGGVSLNYGYTF
TRBJ1-1 | few | . | TRBV20-1 | TGCAGTGCTAGAGGACAGAACACTGAAGCTTTCTTT | CSARGQNTEAFF
TRBJ2-7 | few | . | TRBV7-8 | TGTGCCAGCAGCTTAGTCGCAGGCGCCTTACGGGAGCAGTACTTC | CASSLVAGALREQYF
TRBJ2-7 | . | TRBD2 | TRBV15 | TGTGCCACCAGCTCGGCGGGAGAGACCTACGAGCAGTACTTC | CATSSAGETYEQYF
TRBJ2-1 | many | . | TRBV4-1 | TGCGCCAGCAGCCCAAGACATAATGAGCAGTTCTTC | CASSPRHNEQFF
TRBJ1-2 | . | . | TRBV9 | TGTGCCAGCAGCGTGGCGGGGGACCCTAACTATGGCTACACCTTC | CASSVAGDPNYGYTF
TRBJ2-2 | . | . | TRBV7-2 | TGTGCCAGCAGCTTAGTTGTCAGCGACACCGGGGAGCTGTTTTTT | CASSLVVSDTGELFF
TRBJ2-7 | few | TRBD1 | TRBV7-2 | TGTGCCAGCAGCTTGGACAGGGCTTACGTTGAGCAGTACTTC | CASSLDRAYVEQYF
TRBJ1-2 | few | . | TRBV3-1 | TGTGCCAGCAGCCACGGGGGGGACTATGGCTACACCTTC | CASSHGGDYGYTF
TRBJ1-5 | . | TRBD1 | TRBV4-1 | TGCGCCAGCAGCCAAGTCTGGGACAGGATTCAGCCCCAGCATTTT | CASSQVWDRIQPQHF
TRBJ1-2 | . | . | TRBV6-5 | TGTGCCAGCAGAAGAACAGAGAACTATGGCTACACCTTC | CASRRTENYGYTF
TRBJ1-2 | . | . | TRBV12-3/TRBV12-4 | TGTGCCAGCACCCCCCGACACTATGGCTACACCTTC | CASTPRHYGYTF
TRBJ2-4 | few | . | TRBV11-2 | TGTGCCAGCAGCCTCACATCAGGGTGGGCAGACCAAAATGTCATTCAGTACTTC | CASSLTSGWADQNVIQYF
TRBJ1-4 | few | . | TRBV6-6 | TGTGCCAGCGGCGGGACCGGCCGTGAAAAACTGTTTTTT | CASGGTGREKLFF
TRBJ2-5 | many | . | TRBV3-2 | TGTGCCAGCAGCCATATTCAGGGGAGAATTTTCGATCGGAAAGAGACCCAGTACTTC | CASSHIQGRIFDRKETQYF
TRBJ1-2 | few | TRBD1 | TRBV2 | TGTGCCAGCAGGAGACAGGGTAGCGATGGCTACACCTTC | CASRRQGSDGYTF
TRBJ1-1 | few | TRBD1 | TRBV11-3 | TGTGCCAGCATTCCCTCCAGGCAGGGGGCGGAAGAGGAGACTGAAGCTTTCTTT | CASIPSRQGAEEETEAFF
TRBJ2-6 | few | . | TRBV7-9 | TGTGCCAGCAGCTTCGGGGCGGTGAGAGGGGCCAACGTCCTGACTTTC | CASSFGAVRGANVLTF
TRBJ1-5 | . | . | TRBV6-2/TRBV6-3 | TGTGCCAGCAGTACTGTCGATCAGCCCCAGCATTTT | CASSTVDQPQHF
TRBJ2-5 | . | TRBD2 | TRBV30 | TGTGCCTGGTCAGGCGGACTAGCGGAAGAGACCCAGTACTTC | CAWSGGLAEETQYF
TRBJ2-1 | few | TRBD2 | TRBV29-1 | TGCAGCGTCCGACTAGCGGGGAGCTACAATGAGCAGTTCTTC | CSVRLAGSYNEQFF
TRBJ2-2 | . | . | TRBV18 | TGTGCCAGCTCACCAACGTCCGGGGAGCTGTTTTTT | CASSPTSGELFF
TRBJ2-1 | many | . | TRBV12-3/TRBV12-4 | TGTGCCAGCAGTTTCGCGGGGGCCGCCCCCAATGAGCAGTTCTTC | CASSFAGAAPNEQFF
TRBJ2-1 | few | . | TRBV20-1 | TGCAGTGCTAGTAGGCTGAATGAGCAGTTCTTC | CSASRLNEQFF
TRBJ2-3 | . | . | TRBV2 | TGTGCCAGCAGTGTCGAGGCGGGATTAACAGATACGCAGTATTTT | CASSVEAGLTDTQYF
TRBJ2-5 | . | . | TRBV4-3 | TGCGCCAGCAGCCAAGTTAGAAATAGCCGGGAGACCCAGTACTTC | CASSQVRNSRETQYF
TRBJ2-7 | . | . | TRBV7-9 | TGTGCCAGCAGCTTACTTGGGCAAGACTACGAGCAGTACTTC | CASSLLGQDYEQYF
TRBJ2-7 | . | TRBD1 | TRBV5-4 | TGTGCCAGCAGCTTGGTCTTTGGCGGGACAGGTAGCCACGAGCAGTACTTC | CASSLVFGGTGSHEQYF
TRBJ1-2 | . | . | TRBV3-1 | TGTGCCAGCAGACAACAGGGATTGAATGGCTACACCTTC | CASRQQGLNGYTF
TRBJ2-7 | . | TRBD1 | TRBV27 | TGTGCCAGCAGTTTAGACAGGGACTCCTACGAGCAGTACTTC | CASSLDRDSYEQYF
TRBJ1-5 | . | . | TRBV24-1 | TGTGCCACCAGTGATTTGCAAGATGAGCAGCCCCAGCATTTT | CATSDLQDEQPQHF
TRBJ2-1 | few | TRBD1 | TRBV24-1 | TGTGCCACCTCGGGACAGTACAATGAGCAGTTCTTC | CATSGQYNEQFF
TRBJ1-4 | few | . | TRBV19 | TGTGCCAGTAGTGACTACAGGGTTCATAATGAAAAACTGTTTTTT | CASSDYRVHNEKLFF
TRBJ2-5 | . | TRBD1 | TRBV11-1 | TGTGCCAGCGGTTCAGGGGGTCCTCCCCCAGAGACCCAGTACTTC | CASGSGGPPPETQYF
TRBJ2-5 | . | . | TRBV15 | TGTGCCACCAGCAGAGCAGGGAAGCGAGAGACCCAGTACTTC | CATSRAGKRETQYF
TRBJ2-7 | many | . | TRBV3-1 | TGTGCCAGCAGCCAAGGAGTTGCCGTCTCCTACGAGCAGTACTTC | CASSQGVAVSYEQYF
TRBJ2-1 | . | TRBD2 | TRBV3-1 | TGTGCCAGCAGCCACCATAGCGGGAGGCATTACAATGAGCAGTTCTTC | CASSHHSGRHYNEQFF
TRBJ2-7 | . | TRBD1 | TRBV3-1 | TGTGCCAGCAGCCATCAGGGGGTTCGCTACGAGCAGTACTTC | CASSHQGVRYEQYF